This entry lists 2 T cell receptor beta chains sequenced from one sample in a study of CD8 T cells in Susac syndrome. Random hexamers were used to reverse transcribe roughly 0.45 to 1 ug of RNA. Via MiXCR, TCRdb re-called the immunoSEQ multiplex PCR reads, giving one row per CDR3 protein. The profile covers 210,000 or so distinct CDR3 sequences, with 94% appearing a single time and 0.15% to 0.2% taken by the ten largest. The sample was CD4+ T cells from PBMCs. The receptors were sampled from a human donor with Susac syndrome.

The rearrangement links TRBV6-2 or TRBV6-3 to TRBJ1-1, with unresolved D. Germline V lookup: CDR1 MNHEY, CDR2 SVGEGT. V dropped 7 bases and J dropped 6 bases, with 9 bases sitting between them. This CDR3 is built from 11 residues. CDR3: CASTAESEAFF. For the CDR3, the DNA is TGTGCCAGCACCGCAGAGTCTGAAGCTTTCTTT.

This clonotype has a handful of counts. The chain carries TRBV18 and TRBJ1-5, with 7 bases lining up with TRBD1. This CDR3 has 14 residues. Germline V gives CDR1 KGHSH, CDR2 LQKENI. With 3 bases clipped from V and 2 bases from J, the junction kept 1 base outside the gene matches. CDR3 sequence reads: CASSPTGGNQPQHF. The DNA of the CDR3 is TGTGCCAGCTCACCTACAGGGGGCAATCAGCCCCAGCATTTT.